A single sample gave rise to the 2 T cell receptor beta chains below, sequenced in a study of blood T cell repertoires in COVID-19. The repertoire was sequenced with immunoSEQ multiplex PCR; TCRdb's copy has only in-frame clones and lacks some. The sample yields around 32,000 clones, 80% to 90% seen once. The sequencing input was peripheral blood. The receptors originated from a woman aged 80 or older with active or convalescent COVID-19.

This clone was detected a few times. DNA of the CDR3: TGTGCCAGCAGCTTAGCGCCTCCGGGACAGGAGTTCTTC. The encoded protein is CASSLAPPGQEFF. The V call is TRBV7-2, the J call TRBJ2-1, with 8 positions matching TRBD1. Germline assignment: CDR1 SGHTA and CDR2 FQGNSA. The CDR3 is made up of 13 amino acids. V shed 0 bases and J 14 bases; nucleotides not matched to a gene: 6.

The CDR3 DNA sequence: TGCGCCAGCAGCTTGGGGTCTAGCGGACCCTACAATGAGCAGTTCTTC. Encoded protein: CASSLGSSGPYNEQFF. V and J are TRBV5-1 and TRBJ2-1; 7 nucleotides align to TRBD2. The ends lost 0 bases at V and 2 bases at J; junction bases unmatched: 5. Germline CDR1 and CDR2: SGHRS and YFSETQ. The CDR3 spans 16 residues.